The T cell receptor beta chain under discussion was sequenced for a study of chemoradiotherapy in HPV16-positive cancers. Study-wide background: Two HPV16-positive patients' cells yielded candidate HPV-specific clones and common motifs. Whole-study findings and limits: Candidate HPV-specific clones and E7-related TCR motifs grew in tumor during treatment.

Samples were taken several times over chemoradiotherapy. The table lists this clone with a count of one. Its specificity is unknown. V gave up 3 bases and J gave up 6 bases, with 15 bases separating them. The CDR3 totals 15 residues. From germline, CDR1 is SGHKS and CDR2 YYEKEE (reference sequence). Method: immunoSEQ multiplex PCR; TCRdb's copy keeps in-frame clones and lacks some. The sample yields over 7,000 clones, about 88% seen once. This clonotype was obtained from a human donor with HPV-associated anogenital cancer. Material: tumor tissue, obtained from a patient who underwent chemoradiotherapy. This sequence joins TRBV5-5 and TRBJ1-4, with a tentative D call TRBD1 (5 bases). The CDR3 DNA reads TGTGCCAGCAGCTCAGACGGTTCGGGGGATGAAAAACTGTTTTTT. This codes for CASSSDGSGDEKLFF.